The 20 T cell receptor beta chains below come from one sample, sequenced in a study of HIV-infected patients and healthy controls. cDNA was made from around 0.5 ug RNA using alpha and beta constant primers. Separate chain-specific third strand synthesis with multiplexing indices produced the alpha and beta libraries. Via MiXCR, TCRdb re-called the 5' RACE reads, giving one row per CDR3 protein. This table has about 14,000 distinct CDR3 sequences, 9.5% to 15% appearing once. Antiretroviral therapy had run roughly three months, about 14 weeks, before follow-up blood collection. Whole blood was used without fractionation, so all unsorted peripheral T cells were included. Source: blood, taken during antiretroviral therapy. The receptors were gathered from an adult with HIV infection. The donor label of this sample is uncertain.

J is TRBJ2-3 and V is TRBV29-1; D tentatively fits TRBD1 or TRBD2 (5 bases each). The germline V gene encodes CDR1 SQVTM and CDR2 ANQGSEA. This CDR3 is built from 16 residues. Between the trimmed V and J ends, which lost 2 bases and 1 base, there was a span of 16 bases. In DNA, the CDR3 is TGCAGCGTTGAAATATTGTCCGGGACCGGCACAGATACGCAGTATTTT. Translation gives CSVEILSGTGTDTQYF.

This clonotype was recorded at least ten times. The rearrangement joins TRBV13 to TRBJ2-1; 7 bases match TRBD2. CDR3 length: 16 residues. Trimming removed 0 bases from V and 2 bases from J; junction bases left unmatched: 4. The germline CDR1 and CDR2 sequences are PRHDT and FYEKMQ (reference sequence). As DNA, the CDR3 is TGTGCCAGCAGCTTAGGGTCGACTAGCACCTACAATGAGCAGTTCTTC. Translated, it gives CASSLGSTSTYNEQFF.

This clonotype came up many times. This chain joins TRBV25-1 and TRBJ1-2; 8 bases line up with TRBD1. This CDR3 has 15 amino acids. CDR1 and CDR2 (germline): MGHDK, SYGVNS. Germline trimming cut 6 bases from V and 3 bases from J; bases unmatched to any gene: 9. The CDR3 here is CASSTGGRVDYGYTF. DNA of the CDR3: TGTGCCAGCAGCACAGGGGGGCGCGTGGACTATGGCTACACCTTC.

J is TRBJ2-7 and V is TRBV5-6, with D maybe TRBD2 (6 bases). This CDR3 is 15 amino acids long. The V gene's germline CDR1 is SGHDT and CDR2 YYEEEE. Trimming shortened V by 1 base and J by 5 bases, and 16 bases separated the two germline ends. CDR3: CASSLRPVPGDEQYF. The CDR3 DNA follows: TGTGCCAGCAGCTTGAGACCTGTCCCGGGGGACGAGCAGTACTTC. Full variable domain (remainder filled in from reference TRBV5-6 and TRBJ2-7): DAGVTQSPTHLIKTRGQQVTLRCSPKSGHDTVSWYQQALGQGPQFIFQYYEEEERQRGNFPDRFSGHQFPNYSSELNVNALLLGDSALYLCASSLRPVPGDEQYFGPGTRLTVT.

This clonotype was counted many times. V usage is TRBV5-5 and J usage is TRBJ2-5, with a weak D call TRBD1 (5 bases). V lost 4 bases and J 2 bases, leaving 18 bases between the germline ends. CDR1 and CDR2 (germline): SGHKS, YYEKEE (reference sequence). The CDR3 spans 16 residues. The CDR3 sequence: CASSQDTIRLQETQYF. The CDR3 DNA reads as TGTGCCAGCAGCCAGGACACAATAAGACTTCAAGAGACCCAGTACTTC.

CDR3 loop: CSVGDLEAFF. The DNA of the CDR3 is TGCAGCGTGGGGGACCTCGAAGCTTTCTTT. The rearrangement uses TRBV29-1 and TRBJ1-1, with D possibly being TRBD1 (5 bases). Trimming removed 6 bases at V and 8 bases at J, with 10 bases between. This CDR3 has 10 amino acids. Germline CDR1 is SQVTM and CDR2 is ANQGSEA.

The gene calls are TRBV29-1 and TRBJ2-3, with 9 bases identical to TRBD2. The V segment lost 6 bases and the J segment 7 bases; nucleotides outside the gene matches: 11. The CDR3 extends over 14 amino acids. The V gene's germline CDR1 is SQVTM and CDR2 ANQGSEA. The CDR3 spells CSVSGLAGIYTQYF. The CDR3 nucleotides read TGCAGCGTCAGTGGGCTAGCGGGAATTTATACGCAGTATTTT.

Ten or more counts support this clonotype. The genes are TRBV24-1 and TRBJ2-7; 12 nucleotides agree with TRBD2. Germline lookup yields CDR1 KGHDR and CDR2 SFDVKD. CDR3 length: 15 residues. With 2 bases clipped from V and 4 bases from J, the junction kept 2 bases outside the gene matches. The CDR3 loop reads CATSDSGTSGYEQYF. CDR3 nucleotides: TGTGCCACCAGTGATTCCGGGACTAGCGGGTACGAGCAGTACTTC.

This clonotype is medium-sized (0.01 to 0.1%) in the sample. The chain employs TRBV11-2 and TRBJ2-5, with no clear D. The CDR3 is 11 amino acids. Germline-derived CDR1 and CDR2 are SGHAT and FQNNGV. V gave up 4 bases and J gave up 4 bases, with 4 bases separating them. The DNA of the CDR3 is TGTGCCAGCAGCTCGACAGAGACCCAGTACTTC. Its translation: CASSSTETQYF.

Ten or more counts support this clonotype. J is TRBJ1-4 and V is TRBV14; no clear D gene. Germline CDR1 reads SGHDN; CDR2 reads FVKESK. The V end lost 1 base, the J end lost 1 base, and 16 bases lay between the germline ends. The CDR3 has 18 amino acids. CDR3 DNA: TGTGCCAGCAGCCAAGTCGGGCTGGGAGTCGGAACTAATGAAAAACTGTTTTTT. Translating gives CASSQVGLGVGTNEKLFF.

This clonotype occurred many times. V gene TRBV11-2 combines with J gene TRBJ2-6; 7 bases match TRBD1. CDR3 length equals 17 residues. Germline lookup yields CDR1 SGHAT and CDR2 FQNNGV. V gave up 1 base and J gave up 0 bases; unmatched junction bases: 3. CDR3 DNA: TGTGCCAGCAGCTTAGGGACAGGCAACTCTGGGGCCAACGTCCTGACTTTC. Translating gives CASSLGTGNSGANVLTF.

This clonotype was counted at least ten times. This sequence joins TRBV12-3 or TRBV12-4 and TRBJ2-1; D is unclear. The CDR3 has 14 residues. V was shortened by 3 bases and J by 7 bases, with 13 bases between the two germline ends. The CDR3: CASSFDGNTNEQFF. DNA of the CDR3: TGTGCCAGCAGTTTTGATGGGAATACGAATGAGCAGTTCTTC.

This clonotype was counted many times. This chain joins TRBV5-1 and TRBJ2-3, with 13 bases that match TRBD2. This CDR3 has 16 amino acids. Germline CDR1 reads SGHRS; CDR2 reads YFSETQ. J gave up 4 bases and V 4 bases, and 6 bases lay outside the gene matches. CDR3 residues: CASSTGLAGAPDTQYF. In DNA form, the CDR3 reads TGCGCCAGCAGCACCGGACTAGCGGGAGCCCCAGATACGCAGTATTTT.

This clonotype was seen repeatedly, ten times or more. This chain connects TRBV12-3 or TRBV12-4 to TRBJ2-2, with TRBD2 matching over 12 bases. The CDR3 spans 15 residues. V shed 6 bases, J shed 7 bases, and the junction held 6 bases outside the gene matches. DNA of the CDR3: TGTGCCAGCAGAACTAGCGGGGGGCATGTCGGGGAGCTGTTTTTT. Protein product: CASRTSGGHVGELFF.

This clonotype was detected many times. The chain couples TRBV18 to TRBJ2-1; no clear D gene. The CDR3 covers 11 residues. With 2 bases removed from V and 6 bases from J, the gap between germline ends came to 2 bases. CDR1 KGHSH and CDR2 LQKENI come from the germline V gene. CDR3 sequence: CASSPGNEQFF. As DNA, the CDR3 is TGTGCCAGCTCACCAGGCAATGAGCAGTTCTTC.

At least ten counts were recorded for this clonotype. J is TRBJ2-7 and V is TRBV7-8; D possibly corresponds to TRBD1 (6 bases). The CDR3 has 14 amino acids. V was pared by 0 bases and J by 4 bases, with 10 bases between. The germline gives CDR1 SGHVS, CDR2 FQNEAQ. CDR3 coding DNA: TGTGCCAGCAGCTTAGCCCAGGGGCAATACGAGCAGTACTTC. Amino acid sequence: CASSLAQGQYEQYF.

As concerns this clonotype: The junction departs from germline at one end; a sequencing error may be responsible. The chain uses TRBV19 and TRBJ2-3, with no clear D. The CDR3 consists of 12 residues. Germline V CDR1 and CDR2: LNHDA, SQIVND (reference sequence). CDR3 bases: TGTGTCAGTGTGATCGGGTCGGATACGCAGTATTTT. The encoded protein is CVSVIGSDTQYF.

This clonotype was picked up many times. The chain joins TRBV29-1 to TRBJ1-4; unclear D gene. The CDR3 is 13 amino acids. Between the trimmed V and J ends, which lost 5 bases and 3 bases, there was a span of 10 bases. In germline, CDR1 is SQVTM, CDR2 ANQGSEA. The CDR3 protein is CSVLHRANEKLFF. The CDR3 DNA reads TGCAGCGTTTTGCACCGGGCTAATGAAAAACTGTTTTTT.

The table lists this clonotype with many counts. V usage is TRBV20-1 and J usage is TRBJ2-3; 10 nucleotides agree with TRBD2. The V gene's germline CDR1 is DFQATT and CDR2 SNEGSKA (reference sequence). The CDR3 runs 14 residues. The trim removed 6 bases at V and 4 bases at J, leaving 7 bases unmatched. The CDR3 sequence is CSAPASGSADTQYF. The CDR3 DNA follows: TGCAGTGCCCCCGCTAGCGGGAGCGCAGATACGCAGTATTTT.

This sequence joins TRBV29-1 and TRBJ2-3; 7 nucleotides agree with TRBD2. Germline V lookup: CDR1 SQVTM, CDR2 ANQGSEA. The CDR3 is 12 residues long. Trimming cost V 0 bases and J 7 bases; bases outside gene matches: 1. For the CDR3, the DNA is TGCAGCGTTGAAGAGGGAGGGAATACGCAGTATTTT. Its translation is CSVEEGGNTQYF.